These 11 T cell receptor beta chains were sequenced from one sample in a study of blood T cell repertoires in COVID-19. TCRdb keeps only in-frame clones here, not all; method: immunoSEQ multiplex PCR. This repertoire shows about 300,000 clones, approximately 84% found once; its top ten account for roughly 1.5%. Sample: peripheral blood. All receptors come from a human donor with COVID-19, enrolled during active disease. The donor label of this sample is uncertain.

This clone was counted a few times. This rearrangement joins TRBV7-6 to TRBJ1-3; D is unresolved. Germline CDR1 and CDR2: SGHVS and FNYEAQ. CDR3 length: 16 amino acids. V was trimmed by 5 bases and J by 4 bases, leaving 18 bases between them. The CDR3 sequence is CASSAAGPGVGNTIYF. In nucleotides, the CDR3 is TGTGCCAGCAGCGCCGCAGGCCCCGGGGTAGGAAACACCATATATTTT.

The rearrangement uses TRBV27 and TRBJ2-5; D call uncertain. This CDR3 has 13 amino acids. Germline loops: CDR1 MNHEY, CDR2 SMNVEV (reference sequence). Trimming cost V 3 bases and J 5 bases, with 10 bases left between them. CDR3 in DNA: TGTGCCAGCAGTTTGGAGAGGTGGGAGACCCAGTACTTC. Its translation is CASSLERWETQYF.

This clone was detected only once. The V call is TRBV5-1, the J call TRBJ2-7; D gene uncertain. The germline V and J ends were trimmed by 0 bases and 6 bases, with 13 bases remaining between them. Germline CDR1 reads SGHRS; CDR2 reads YFSETQ. This CDR3 has 14 residues. CDR3 bases: TGCGCCAGCAGCTTGGAGCTCTCCCCCTCCGAGCAGTACTTC. Its protein product is CASSLELSPSEQYF.

The chain uses TRBV7-9 and TRBJ1-4, with D unclear. V lost 5 bases and J 5 bases, leaving 6 bases between the germline ends. CDR3 length equals 12 residues. In germline, CDR1 is SEHNR, CDR2 FQNEAQ (reference sequence). CDR3 residues: CASSPGNEKLFF. For the CDR3, the DNA is TGTGCCAGCAGCCCCGGGAATGAAAAACTGTTTTTT.

This sequence joins TRBV27 and TRBJ2-1; tentatively, D is TRBD2 (5 bases). V dropped 5 bases and J dropped 1 base, with 18 bases sitting between them. From germline, CDR1 is MNHEY and CDR2 SMNVEV (reference sequence). The CDR3 contains 17 residues. The CDR3 region has the DNA TGTGCCAGCAGTGCTCTCTTCCAGACGGGGTCCTACAATGAGCAGTTCTTC. This codes for CASSALFQTGSYNEQFF.

The DNA for the CDR3 is TGTGCCAGCTCTGGGTTGGGACTCGGCGAGATAGATACGCAGTATTTT. It yields the protein CASSGLGLGEIDTQYF. The chain joins TRBV18 to TRBJ2-3; tentative D call: TRBD2 (6 bases). This CDR3 contains 16 residues. Germline V gene lookup returns CDR1 KGHSH and CDR2 LQKENI. The V end was cut by 6 bases, the J end by 5 bases, with 21 bases between.

There are a few counts of this clone. V usage is TRBV29-1 and J usage is TRBJ2-7; no firm D call. The CDR3 extends over 11 amino acids. Germline V gives CDR1 SQVTM, CDR2 ANQGSEA. V was trimmed by 4 bases and J by 2 bases, leaving 6 bases between them. The CDR3 bases are TGCAGCGTTGCAGCGACCTACGAGCAGTACTTC. It yields the protein CSVAATYEQYF.

The chain couples TRBV18 to TRBJ2-6; a possible D gene is TRBD1 (5 bases). Deletions cut 1 base from V and 1 base from J, with 5 bases between. CDR1 KGHSH and CDR2 LQKENI come from the germline V gene. This CDR3 contains 15 residues. Here the CDR3 reads CASSPQGSGANVLTF. The CDR3 bases are TGTGCCAGCTCACCACAGGGGTCTGGGGCCAACGTCCTGACTTTC. Drawing the rest from reference TRBV18 and TRBJ2-6, the complete variable domain is NAGVMQNPRHLVRRRGQEARLRCSPMKGHSHVYWYRQLPEEGLKFMVYLQKENIIDESGMPKERFSAEFPKEGPSILRIQQVVRGDSAAYFCASSPQGSGANVLTFGAGSRLTVL.

J is TRBJ1-5 and V is TRBV4-3, with 9 bases matching TRBD1. CDR1 is LGHNA and CDR2 is YSLEER in the germline V gene. The J segment lost 6 bases and the V segment lost 0 bases, leaving 9 bases of the junction unmatched. The CDR3 has 17 residues. In DNA form, the CDR3 reads TGCGCCAGCAGCCAAGATCTCCAGGACAGGGGACGTCAGCCCCAGCATTTT. Residues: CASSQDLQDRGRQPQHF.

This clone appeared once. V usage is TRBV11-1 and J usage is TRBJ2-7; 12 positions match TRBD1. CDR1 SGHAT and CDR2 FQDESV come from the germline V gene (reference sequence). Losses at the gene ends were 4 bases for V and 5 bases for J; bases not matched to a gene: 9. The CDR3 is 16 amino acids. The CDR3: CASSSPGQGAHHEQYF. As DNA, the CDR3 is TGTGCCAGCAGCTCGCCGGGACAGGGGGCTCATCACGAGCAGTACTTC.

The chain uses TRBV3-1 (or the pseudogene TRBV3-2) and TRBJ1-1; D unclear. The CDR3 sequence is 13 residues long. V was clipped by 4 bases and J by 4 bases, with 10 bases between them. CDR1 and CDR2 (germline): LGHDT, YNNKEL (reference sequence). As DNA, the CDR3 is TGTGCCAGCAGCCGAGGGAGGAGCACTGAAGCTTTCTTT. Residues: CASSRGRSTEAFF.